What follows are 30 T cell receptor beta chains derived from one specimen sequenced in a study of shared clonotypes between healthy human individuals. Naive-designated CD8 cells lacked CD45RO, were positively enriched for CCR7, and omitted terminally differentiated effector memory CD45RA+ cells. The table came from immunoSEQ multiplex PCR; TCRdb's copy has only in-frame clones and leaves some out. This sample has millions of clones, with around 96% found just once. Sequenced material: naive CD8+ T cells sorted from blood. Receptors were obtained from a man between 18 and 35 years old in good health.

J is TRBJ1-1 and V is TRBV5-6, with D perhaps TRBD1 (5 bases). From germline, CDR1 is SGHDT and CDR2 YYEEEE. This CDR3 is 15 amino acids long. Trimming pared 2 bases from V and 1 base from J, leaving 12 bases between. The CDR3 region is CASSFPQAENTEAFF. Written as DNA, the CDR3 is TGTGCCAGCAGCTTTCCACAGGCGGAGAACACTGAAGCTTTCTTT.

This clone has a single count. The rearrangement uses TRBV6-1 and TRBJ1-5; possible D gene TRBD1, 6 bases. V gave up 2 bases and J gave up 2 bases, with 16 bases separating them. Germline V gives CDR1 MNHNS, CDR2 SASEGT. The CDR3 runs to 17 residues. In DNA form, the CDR3 reads TGTGCCAGCAGTGAATGGGGGGCCGACTTAGGCAATCAGCCCCAGCATTTT. This sequence encodes CASSEWGADLGNQPQHF.

Only one count was recorded for this clone. This chain links TRBV2 with TRBJ2-7; D call uncertain. V lost 4 bases to trimming and J lost 4 bases, with 14 bases between them. This CDR3 comprises 14 residues. Looked up from germline, CDR1 is SNHLY and CDR2 is FYNNEI. CDR3 sequence: CASSVTSATYEQYF. In DNA form, the CDR3 reads TGTGCCAGCAGTGTGACATCTGCAACTTACGAGCAGTACTTC.

The chain employs TRBV19 and TRBJ2-7, with D possibly matching TRBD2 (6 bases). This CDR3 is 14 amino acids long. CDR1 is LNHDA, CDR2 SQIVND, per germline (reference sequence). V was trimmed by 8 bases and J by 1 base, leaving 15 bases between them. The CDR3 region is CASAPGTPSYEQYF. The CDR3 DNA is TGTGCCAGTGCTCCCGGGACTCCGTCCTACGAGCAGTACTTC.

The chain links TRBV13 to TRBJ2-1, with TRBD2 matching over 12 bases. Trimming took 5 bases from V and 6 from J; bases not matched to a gene: 5. The CDR3 runs 15 residues. The germline V gene encodes CDR1 PRHDT and CDR2 FYEKMQ (reference sequence). The DNA for the CDR3 is TGTGCCAGCAGCGTACAGGGACTAGCGGGCAATGAGCAGTTCTTC. Its protein is CASSVQGLAGNEQFF.

The J gene is TRBJ1-2, the V gene TRBV6-5; TRBD1 might be the D (5 bases). Germline CDR1 reads MNHEY; CDR2 reads SVGAGI. The CDR3 runs to 15 residues. The germline V and J ends were trimmed by 5 bases and 1 base, with 14 bases remaining between them. The CDR3 DNA follows: TGTGCCAGCAGTCCCCCAGACAGAATTAACTATGGCTACACCTTC. Translated: CASSPPDRINYGYTF.

The sample holds a few counts of this clone. Other nucleotide sequences from this sample produce the same CDR3. The chain uses TRBV30 and TRBJ1-5; maybe TRBD1 (5 bases). CDR3 length equals 15 residues. The germline CDR1 and CDR2 sequences are GTSNPN and SVGIG (reference sequence). V lost 2 bases and J lost 5, with 16 bases in between. The CDR3: CAWSPLGGTHQPQHF. CDR3 DNA: TGTGCCTGGAGTCCTTTAGGAGGGACTCATCAGCCCCAGCATTTT. Supplemented by reference TRBV30 and TRBJ1-5, the full variable domain reads SQTIHQWPATLVQPVGSPLSLECTVEGTSNPNLYWYRQAAGRGLQLLFYSVGIGQISSEVPQNLSASRPQDRQFILSSKKLLLSDSGFYLCAWSPLGGTHQPQHFGDGTRLSIL.

Here the CDR3 DNA reads TGTGCCAGCAGCTTAGCCGTAGGGAAGTACGAGCAGTACTTC. This codes for CASSLAVGKYEQYF. The V and J genes are TRBV11-2 and TRBJ2-7; D is ambiguous. V lost 1 base, J lost 4 bases, and 11 bases lay in between. CDR1 is SGHAT and CDR2 is FQNNGV in the germline V gene. The CDR3 length is 14 residues.

This clone has only a few counts. The chain links TRBV15 to TRBJ1-1, with unresolved D. Germline values: CDR1 LNHNV, CDR2 YYDKDF (reference sequence). This CDR3 is built from 13 residues. Trimming cost V 0 bases and J 1 base, with 3 bases left between them. This CDR3 is CATSREWNTEAFF. DNA for the CDR3: TGTGCCACCAGCAGAGAATGGAACACTGAAGCTTTCTTT.

This chain connects TRBV6-5 to TRBJ2-3, with 10 bases that match TRBD2. The trim removed 5 bases at V and 5 bases at J, leaving 4 bases unmatched. The CDR3 runs to 14 residues. Looked up from germline, CDR1 is MNHEY and CDR2 is SVGAGI. Here the CDR3 reads CASSLSGGLDTQYF. CDR3 nucleotide sequence: TGTGCCAGCAGTCTTAGCGGGGGGCTAGATACGCAGTATTTT.

As regards this clone: The same CDR3 also results from other DNA sequences found in this sample. This rearrangement joins TRBV10-2 to TRBJ1-5; D gene uncertain. Germline assignment: CDR1 WSHSY and CDR2 SAAADI. CDR3 length equals 14 residues. Between the trimmed V and J ends, which lost 2 bases and 0 bases, there was a span of 5 bases. CDR3 bases: TGCGCCAGCAGTGAGGGTGATAGCAATCAGCCCCAGCATTTT. This codes for CASSEGDSNQPQHF.

The rearrangement uses TRBV2 and TRBJ2-7, with no clear D. Germline-derived CDR1 and CDR2 are SNHLY and FYNNEI. This CDR3 spans 14 amino acids. Trimming left V 7 bases short and J 4 bases short, with 17 bases between. CDR3 in DNA: TGTGCCAGCATCGTCGGCATAGCCCTTTACGAGCAGTACTTC. Protein: CASIVGIALYEQYF.

J is TRBJ1-1 and V is TRBV5-4; D is ambiguous. CDR1 SGHNT and CDR2 YYREEE come from the germline V gene (reference sequence). V was pared by 4 bases and J by 8 bases, with 15 bases between. The CDR3 length is 13 residues. The CDR3 DNA is TGTGCCAGCAGCCACAATGTTGGTGGAGAAGCTTTCTTT. Amino acids: CASSHNVGGEAFF. The variable domain in full, completed from reference TRBV5-4 and TRBJ1-1, reads ETGVTQSPTHLIKTRGQQVTLRCSSQSGHNTVSWYQQALGQGPQFIFQYYREEENGRGNFPPRFSGLQFPNYSSELNVNALELDDSALYLCASSHNVGGEAFFGQGTRLTVV.

The chain is built from TRBV27 and TRBJ2-1, with 7 bases that match TRBD1. Germline assignment: CDR1 MNHEY and CDR2 SMNVEV (reference sequence). The CDR3 has 14 residues. The trim removed 4 bases at V and 7 bases at J, leaving 7 bases unmatched. CDR3 nucleotide sequence: TGTGCCAGCAGTTGGGAGCCCAGGGGGAATGAGCAGTTCTTC. It yields the protein CASSWEPRGNEQFF.

The CDR3 DNA is TGTGCCAGCAGTGAAGGGGCCGAGAGGAGAGTTTTAATGAATGAAAAACTGTTTTTT. Translated, it gives CASSEGAERRVLMNEKLFF. The V gene is TRBV2, the J gene TRBJ1-4, with D unclear. The CDR3 extends over 19 amino acids. V was shortened by 1 base and J by 5 bases, with 23 bases between the two germline ends. From germline, CDR1 is SNHLY and CDR2 FYNNEI.

This chain connects TRBV5-1 to TRBJ2-1; 10 bases are a match to TRBD2. Germline-derived CDR1 and CDR2 are SGHRS and YFSETQ. V lost 0 bases, J lost 4 bases, and 4 bases stayed unmatched. This CDR3 contains 16 residues. DNA for the CDR3: TGCGCCAGCAGCTTGGCCGGGACTAGCGTGTACAATGAGCAGTTCTTC. This gives the protein CASSLAGTSVYNEQFF.

This chain uses TRBV27 with TRBJ1-5; no definite D call. V was cut by 5 bases and J by 8 bases, with 16 bases left in between. Germline CDR1 is MNHEY and CDR2 is SMNVEV (reference sequence). CDR3 length: 14 amino acids. The CDR3 DNA sequence: TGTGCCAGCAGTCCTACCCACCTCATTGAGCCCCAGCATTTT. Protein product: CASSPTHLIEPQHF.

This clone was observed once. Other DNA variants within this sample encode the same CDR3. The chain joins TRBV7-2 to TRBJ2-7; 10 nucleotides agree with TRBD1. This CDR3 region has 14 residues. V shed 3 bases and J 4 bases; nucleotides not matched to a gene: 3. Germline CDR1 reads SGHTA; CDR2 reads FQGNSA. The DNA for the CDR3 is TGTGCCAGCAGCTTTTTGGGACAGGGGTACGAGCAGTACTTC. Its translation is CASSFLGQGYEQYF.

This chain uses TRBV19 with TRBJ2-3; TRBD1 matches at 7 bases. From germline, CDR1 is LNHDA and CDR2 SQIVND (reference sequence). This CDR3 has 13 residues. CDR3 in DNA: TGTGCTGATCAGACAGGGTTATTGGATACGCAGTATTTT. It codes for CADQTGLLDTQYF.

The chain joins TRBV5-1 to TRBJ2-5; 7 bases align to TRBD2. CDR3 length equals 15 residues. In germline, CDR1 is SGHRS, CDR2 YFSETQ. The ends lost 0 bases at V and 3 bases at J; junction bases unmatched: 5. CDR3 amino acids: CASSLGGTTKETQYF. CDR3 bases: TGCGCCAGCAGCTTGGGTGGGACTACGAAAGAGACCCAGTACTTC. Complete variable domain (other parts from reference TRBV5-1 and TRBJ2-5): KAGVTQTPRYLIKTRGQQVTLSCSPISGHRSVSWYQQTPGQGLQFLFEYFSETQRNKGNFPGRFSGRQFSNSRSEMNVSTLELGDSALYLCASSLGGTTKETQYFGPGTRLLVL.

This clone was recorded only once. The rearrangement uses TRBV13 and TRBJ1-1, with a tentative D call TRBD1 (5 bases). Trimming stripped 5 bases from V and 8 bases from J, with 24 bases between. This CDR3 is 16 amino acids long. Germline values: CDR1 PRHDT, CDR2 FYEKMQ (reference sequence). CDR3 bases: TGTGCCAGCAGCCCCTCGAGGGGAGACGGTACACCAGAAGCTTTCTTT. Translated: CASSPSRGDGTPEAFF.

The V call is TRBV27, the J call TRBJ2-3; no clear D. Germline CDR1 is MNHEY and CDR2 is SMNVEV (reference sequence). V was trimmed by 1 base and J by 5 bases, leaving 7 bases between them. This CDR3 comprises 13 residues. The chain's CDR3 is CASSLFAGDTQYF. The CDR3 DNA reads as TGTGCCAGCAGTTTATTTGCAGGAGATACGCAGTATTTT.

This chain connects TRBV4-3 to TRBJ2-7, with D perhaps TRBD1 (5 bases). Between the trimmed V and J ends, which lost 2 bases and 2 bases, there was a span of 10 bases. This CDR3 spans 14 amino acids. CDR1 LGHNA and CDR2 YSLEER come from the germline V gene. CDR3 in DNA: TGCGCCAGCAGCCAACAAGAAGGGGCCTACGAGCAGTACTTC. Residues: CASSQQEGAYEQYF.

The genes are TRBV5-8 and TRBJ2-7; 7 nucleotides match TRBD1. The CDR3 has 15 amino acids. V was clipped by 1 base and J by 3 bases; unmatched bases: 7. Germline assignment: CDR1 SGHTS and CDR2 YDEGEE. CDR3 bases: TGTGCCAGCAGCTTGAATCAGGGGGTATTCTACGAGCAGTACTTC. It codes for CASSLNQGVFYEQYF.

In its sample, this clone was seen a few times. Distinct nucleotide sequences in the sample also encode this CDR3. The V call is TRBV7-9, the J call TRBJ1-2; no definite D call. The V and J ends lost 1 base and 2 bases respectively, with 5 bases between them. Germline CDR1 SEHNR, CDR2 FQNEAQ (reference sequence). The CDR3 contains 13 residues. The CDR3 nucleotides read TGTGCCAGCAGCTTAGGGGCCAACTATGGCTACACCTTC. The encoded protein is CASSLGANYGYTF.

The chain links TRBV6-1 to TRBJ1-3; 7 bases match TRBD1. Unmatched junction bases numbered 8, after V lost 5 bases and J lost 4 bases. Germline CDR1 reads MNHNS; CDR2 reads SASEGT. The CDR3 has 15 amino acids. This chain's CDR3 is CASSFIQGLGNTIYF. The DNA for the CDR3 is TGTGCCAGCAGTTTTATACAGGGGCTAGGAAACACCATATATTTT.

This chain links TRBV27 with TRBJ2-7, with D unclear. The CDR3 runs to 17 residues. Germline CDR1 MNHEY, CDR2 SMNVEV (reference sequence). Trimming removed 6 bases from V and 4 bases from J, with 25 bases in between. In DNA form, the CDR3 reads TGTGCCAGCAGCCATCGAAATCCCCAAATCGGGTCGTACGAGCAGTACTTC. This translates into CASSHRNPQIGSYEQYF.

J is TRBJ2-5 and V is TRBV25-1, with D uncertain. The J call is doubtful: the DNA matches TRBJ2-7 better. This CDR3 has 11 amino acids. The germline CDR1 and CDR2 sequences are MGHDK and SYGVNS. The CDR3 loop reads CASSINYEQYF. The DNA of the CDR3 is TGTGCCAGCAGTATTAACTACGAGCAGTACTTC.

V usage is TRBV7-8 and J usage is TRBJ2-7; unclear D gene. The germline V gene has CDR1 SGHVS and CDR2 FQNEAQ. This CDR3 is built from 15 residues. V was clipped by 0 bases and J by 3 bases, with 12 bases between them. The CDR3 loop reads CASSLAGDTFYEQYF. The CDR3 region has the DNA TGTGCCAGCAGCTTAGCTGGGGATACATTCTACGAGCAGTACTTC. Combining the CDR3 with reference TRBV7-8 and TRBJ2-7 gives the whole variable domain GAGVSQSPRYKVAKRGQDVALRCDPISGHVSLFWYQQALGQGPEFLTYFQNEAQLDKSGLPSDRFFAERPEGSVSTLKIQRTQQEDSAVYLCASSLAGDTFYEQYFGPGTRLTVT.

A word on this clone: This CDR3 is also generated by other DNA sequences in the sample. The CDR3 loop is CASSSGTSGPGYNEQFF. DNA for the CDR3: TGCGCCAGCAGCTCCGGGACTAGCGGGCCAGGTTACAATGAGCAGTTCTTC. This chain joins TRBV5-1 and TRBJ2-1; 12 bases line up with TRBD2. Germline trimming cut 3 bases from V and 4 bases from J; bases unmatched to any gene: 8. This CDR3 has 17 residues. The germline CDR1 and CDR2 sequences are SGHRS and YFSETQ.